Listed below are T cell receptor beta chains from one sample, sequenced in a study of OX40 agonist ivuxolimab in advanced cancers. TCRdb's table, derived via immunoSEQ multiplex PCR, lists solely in-frame clones and lacks some. The sample yields about 61,000 clones, 75% to 90% seen once. Source: CD4+ or CD8+ T cells sorted from blood, taken in a trial of the OX40 agonist ivuxolimab. These receptors were taken from an adult with an advanced solid tumor such as melanoma, head and neck, liver or kidney cancer. The CDR3 runs from the conserved cysteine through the conserved F or W. Fields, in order: J gene, D gene, clone size, CDR3 length, V gene, CDR3 protein, CDR3 DNA. The D gene is left open where the match is weak. The listing skips clone size in some rows; elsewhere it reads once, few, many or a size class.

TRBJ2-3	TRBD1	NA	16	TRBV5-1	CASSPGTAQYTDTQYF	TGCGCCAGCAGCCCGGGGACAGCTCAATATACAGATACGCAGTATTTT
TRBJ1-6	NA	few	16	TRBV9	CASSKDISSYNSPLHF	TGTGCCAGCAGTAAGGACATTAGCTCCTATAATTCACCCCTCCACTTT
TRBJ2-1	TRBD2	NA	15	TRBV7-3	CASSSRGNPYNEQFF	TGTGCCAGCAGCTCGCGGGGGAACCCTTACAATGAGCAGTTCTTC
TRBJ1-2	NA	NA	12	TRBV7-9	CASSFGDSGYTF	TGTGCCAGCAGCTTCGGGGATTCCGGCTACACCTTC
TRBJ2-7	TRBD2	NA	15	TRBV28	CASSSPGAGEGEQYF	TGTGCCAGCAGTTCCCCAGGAGCGGGGGAGGGCGAGCAGTACTTC
TRBJ1-1	NA	NA	17	TRBV19	CASSLGGRGPLNTEAFF	TGTGCCAGTAGTCTGGGGGGCCGCGGACCCTTGAACACTGAAGCTTTCTTT
TRBJ2-7	NA	NA	13	TRBV29-1	CSVPGGGADEQYF	TGCAGCGTCCCCGGTGGGGGGGCAGACGAGCAGTACTTC
TRBJ2-1	NA	NA	15	TRBV4-2	CASSQDGSSYNEQFF	TGTGCCAGCAGCCAAGATGGGAGCTCCTACAATGAGCAGTTCTTC
TRBJ2-3	TRBD1	NA	15	TRBV7-9	CASSLGIQGTDTQYF	TGTGCCAGCAGCTTAGGGATACAGGGGACAGATACGCAGTATTTT
TRBJ1-3	NA	NA	13	TRBV7-9	CASSLGPGNTIYF	TGTGCCAGCAGCTTAGGGCCGGGAAACACCATATATTTT
TRBJ2-7	NA	NA	13	TRBV5-1	CASSPQDRSEQYF	TGCGCCAGCAGCCCTCAGGACAGAAGCGAGCAGTACTTC
TRBJ2-1	TRBD1	few	14	TRBV30	CAGHGDSSYNEQFF	TGTGCCGGTCACGGGGACAGCTCCTACAATGAGCAGTTCTTC
TRBJ1-1	NA	NA	16	TRBV21-1	CASSKAIATHRTEAFF	TGTGCCAGCAGTAAGGCCATAGCTACACATCGCACTGAAGCTTTCTTT
TRBJ1-4	NA	once	16	TRBV4-1	CASSVPGQGPNEKLFF	TGCGCCAGCAGCGTACCTGGTCAGGGGCCTAATGAAAAACTGTTTTTT
TRBJ2-1	NA	NA	14	TRBV10-3	CAIRRLVSLDEQFF	TGTGCCATCCGGAGACTAGTTTCCCTCGATGAGCAGTTCTTC
TRBJ1-3	NA	NA	17	TRBV21-1	CASSKKGPGGAGNTIYF	TGTGCCAGCAGCAAAAAAGGGCCCGGAGGGGCTGGAAACACCATATATTTT
TRBJ1-4	NA	NA	11	TRBV6-6	CASRLNEKLFF	TGTGCCAGCCGATTAAATGAAAAACTGTTTTTT
TRBJ2-7	NA	NA	11	TRBV5-8	CASSLNYEQYF	TGTGCCAGCAGCTTGAACTACGAGCAGTACTTC
TRBJ2-7	TRBD2	NA	15	TRBV7-2	CASSRGTSGAYEQYF	TGTGCCAGCAGCCGAGGGACTAGCGGTGCCTACGAGCAGTACTTC
TRBJ2-1	NA	NA	17	TRBV9	CASSSRPGQGSYNEQFF	TGTGCCAGCAGCTCCCGACCGGGGCAGGGATCCTACAATGAGCAGTTCTTC
TRBJ2-3	NA	NA	14	TRBV27	CASSLPERPDTQYF	TGTGCCAGCAGTTTGCCAGAGCGCCCAGATACGCAGTATTTT
TRBJ1-5	NA	many	15	TRBV7-2	CASSLYGAANQPQHF	TGTGCCAGCAGCTTATACGGAGCCGCAAATCAGCCCCAGCATTTT
TRBJ1-1	TRBD1	NA	13	TRBV7-3	CASSPTGDTEAFF	TGTGCCAGCAGCCCGACAGGGGACACTGAAGCTTTCTTT
TRBJ2-3	NA	NA	15	TRBV5-4	CASSLAGAGTDTQYF	TGTGCCAGCAGCTTGGCGGGGGCGGGCACAGATACGCAGTATTTT
TRBJ1-4	TRBD1	NA	16	TRBV4-1	CASSQPGQGPNEKLFF	TGCGCCAGCAGCCAACCGGGACAGGGACCAAATGAAAAACTGTTTTTT
TRBJ1-5	NA	NA	16	TRBV2	CASSDSATRRDQPQHF	TGTGCCAGCAGTGACTCGGCAACCCGGAGGGATCAGCCCCAGCATTTT
TRBJ1-1	TRBD1	NA	14	TRBV5-1	CASSSGQGHTEAFF	TGCGCCAGCAGCTCGGGACAGGGTCACACTGAAGCTTTCTTT
TRBJ2-7	NA	NA	14	TRBV27	CASSREPTSYEQYF	TGTGCCAGCAGCCGTGAACCCACCTCCTACGAGCAGTACTTC
TRBJ2-1	TRBD2	NA	17	TRBV10-3	CAISSRTSAGAGDEQFF	TGTGCCATCAGTTCACGGACTAGCGCGGGGGCGGGGGATGAGCAGTTCTTC
TRBJ2-7	TRBD1	NA	14	TRBV6-1	CASMRTGVSYEQYF	TGTGCCAGCATGAGGACAGGGGTCTCCTACGAGCAGTACTTC
TRBJ1-1	NA	NA	13	TRBV7-2	CASSPRGYTEAFF	TGTGCCAGCAGCCCCAGAGGGTACACTGAAGCTTTCTTT
TRBJ2-3	TRBD2	NA	17	TRBV5-4	CASSPNLAGGRGDTQYF	TGTGCCAGCAGCCCTAACCTAGCGGGGGGGCGTGGAGATACGCAGTATTTT
TRBJ1-2	NA	NA	17	TRBV6-4	CASSALGGGRGIYGYTF	TGTGCCAGCAGTGCCCTCGGAGGCGGCAGGGGTATCTATGGCTACACCTTC
TRBJ2-5	TRBD1	NA	15	TRBV2	CASRATGGDGETQYF	TGTGCCAGTCGGGCGACAGGGGGCGACGGAGAGACCCAGTACTTC
TRBJ2-3	TRBD2	few	17	TRBV10-2	CAAGGTSGNWGPDTQYF	TGCGCCGCCGGCGGGACTAGCGGGAACTGGGGTCCAGATACGCAGTATTTT
TRBJ2-4	NA	NA	15	TRBV5-4	CASSLGGLTKNIQYF	TGTGCCAGCAGCTTGGGGGGATTAACCAAAAACATTCAGTACTTC
TRBJ1-3	NA	NA	13	TRBV6-6	CASSYKYGNTIYF	TGTGCCAGCAGTTACAAGTATGGAAACACCATATATTTT
TRBJ2-3	TRBD2	NA	14	TRBV5-1	CASSTQTSSNTQYF	TGCGCCAGCAGCACCCAGACTAGCTCTAATACGCAGTATTTT
TRBJ2-3	NA	NA	12	TRBV6-5	CASSRIVGTQYF	TGTGCCAGCAGTCGTATAGTCGGGACGCAGTATTTT
TRBJ2-3	NA	NA	15	TRBV11-3	CASRGAGSSTDTQYF	TGTGCCAGCAGGGGGGCGGGTTCCAGCACAGATACGCAGTATTTT
TRBJ2-3	NA	NA	14	TRBV6-1	CASVASRNTDTQYF	TGTGCCAGCGTTGCTAGCAGGAACACAGATACGCAGTATTTT
TRBJ2-7	NA	NA	14	TRBV4-2	CASSQETGVYEQYF	TGTGCCAGCAGCCAAGAAACGGGAGTGTACGAGCAGTACTTC
TRBJ1-6	TRBD1	few	14	TRBV7-9	CASSPGQGSSPLHF	TGTGCCAGCAGCCCGGGACAGGGTTCTTCACCCCTCCACTTT
TRBJ2-1	NA	NA	17	TRBV7-3	CASSLAGGWGLSNEQFF	TGTGCCAGCAGCTTAGCCGGTGGTTGGGGATTGAGCAATGAGCAGTTCTTC
TRBJ2-2	TRBD1	NA	15	TRBV28	CASRPGQGKGRELFF	TGTGCCAGCAGACCGGGACAGGGGAAGGGAAGGGAGCTGTTTTTT
TRBJ2-3	NA	NA	17	TRBV4-3	CASSQEPNSGNTDTQYF	TGCGCCAGCAGCCAAGAACCGAATAGCGGCAACACAGATACGCAGTATTTT
TRBJ2-5	NA	NA	14	TRBV28	CASSTRQVQETQYF	TGTGCCAGCAGTACACGACAGGTCCAAGAGACCCAGTACTTC
TRBJ1-2	TRBD1	NA	18	TRBV5-6	CASSPNPRQGRALYGYTF	TGTGCCAGCAGCCCAAACCCCCGACAGGGCCGGGCCCTCTATGGCTACACCTTC
TRBJ1-4	NA	NA	15	TRBV19	CASSRGFATNEKLFF	TGTGCCAGTAGTAGGGGATTTGCAACTAATGAAAAACTGTTTTTT
TRBJ1-2	NA	NA	14	TRBV6-9	CASSSLQGTYGYTF	TGTGCCAGCAGTTCGTTACAGGGTACCTATGGCTACACCTTC
TRBJ1-1	TRBD1	few	14	TRBV29-1	CSVLGQNMNTEAFF	TGCAGCGTGCTGGGACAGAACATGAACACTGAAGCTTTCTTT
TRBJ2-4	NA	few	13	TRBV18	CASSPLSKNIQYF	TGTGCCAGCTCACCACTAAGCAAAAACATTCAGTACTTC
TRBJ2-3	NA	NA	15	TRBV7-2	CASSRRESGTDTQYF	TGTGCCAGCAGCCGCCGGGAGTCTGGCACAGATACGCAGTATTTT
TRBJ2-3	NA	NA	15	TRBV19	CASQVLGPARGRQYF	TGTGCCAGCCAAGTACTGGGGCCTGCGCGTGGGAGGCAGTATTTT
TRBJ2-3	TRBD2	NA	15	TRBV19	CASSIGGLATDTQYF	TGTGCCAGTAGTATAGGGGGACTAGCAACAGATACGCAGTATTTT
TRBJ2-7	NA	NA	13	TRBV11-3	CASSLGGSYEQYF	TGTGCCAGCAGCTTAGGAGGGTCCTACGAGCAGTACTTC
TRBJ1-5	NA	few	11	TRBV6-5	CASSSPLTQHF	TGTGCCAGCAGTTCCCCACTGACCCAGCATTTT